The rows below give T cell receptor beta chains drawn from one sample of a study of CD8 T cells in Susac syndrome. TCRdb re-called the immunoSEQ multiplex PCR reads with MiXCR, one entry per CDR3 protein. The sample lists about 180,000 distinct CDR3 sequences; about 95% were seen once. Sequencing was done on a sample of CD8+ T cells from PBMCs. The receptor source for this set is a human donor with multiple sclerosis. Each CDR3 is given with its conserved first and last residue. The order of the fields is CDR3 length, V gene, D gene, clone size, J gene, CDR3 DNA, CDR3 protein. A D gene is named only where the DNA matches it firmly. Clone size, where shown, is once, few, many, or a class for clones that have expanded.

cdr3_length: 13; v_call: TRBV14; d_call: -; clone_size: -; j_call: TRBJ2-7; cdr3_nt: TGTGCCAGCAGCCCTGCCACCACCTACGAGCAGTACTTC; cdr3_aa: CASSPATTYEQYF
cdr3_length: 15; v_call: TRBV2; d_call: TRBD1; clone_size: -; j_call: TRBJ2-7; cdr3_nt: TGTGCCAGCAGTGAAGCGACGGGACAGGGCTACGAGCAGTACTTC; cdr3_aa: CASSEATGQGYEQYF
cdr3_length: 13; v_call: TRBV28; d_call: -; clone_size: -; j_call: TRBJ1-2; cdr3_nt: TGTGCCAGCAGTCCCGATTGGGGCTATGGCTACACCTTC; cdr3_aa: CASSPDWGYGYTF
cdr3_length: 14; v_call: TRBV7-3; d_call: -; clone_size: -; j_call: TRBJ1-1; cdr3_nt: TGTGCCAGCAGCTTAACGGGCAAGAACACTGAAGCTTTCTTT; cdr3_aa: CASSLTGKNTEAFF
cdr3_length: 14; v_call: TRBV20-1; d_call: TRBD2; clone_size: -; j_call: TRBJ2-5; cdr3_nt: TGCAGTGCTCGGCGGGAGGGAGGGCTATGGGCCCAGTACTTC; cdr3_aa: CSARREGGLWAQYF
cdr3_length: 12; v_call: TRBV27; d_call: -; clone_size: -; j_call: TRBJ2-2; cdr3_nt: TGTGCCAGCAGGGAGAACACCGGGGAGCTGTTTTTT; cdr3_aa: CASRENTGELFF
cdr3_length: 17; v_call: TRBV19; d_call: -; clone_size: -; j_call: TRBJ2-1; cdr3_nt: TGTGCCAGTAGTATAGTGGCGGGATCAGTGGGTCTGGGCGAGCAGTTCTTC; cdr3_aa: CASSIVAGSVGLGEQFF
cdr3_length: 16; v_call: TRBV9; d_call: -; clone_size: -; j_call: TRBJ2-7; cdr3_nt: TGTGCCAGCAGCCCACTCCCCGAACTCGCCCCCCACGAGCAGTACTTC; cdr3_aa: CASSPLPELAPHEQYF
cdr3_length: 14; v_call: TRBV5-1; d_call: TRBD2; clone_size: -; j_call: TRBJ2-7; cdr3_nt: TGCGCCAGCAGCTTGACCCCTGGGACTAACGAGCAGTACTTC; cdr3_aa: CASSLTPGTNEQYF
cdr3_length: 16; v_call: TRBV28; d_call: TRBD1; clone_size: -; j_call: TRBJ2-3; cdr3_nt: TGTGCCAGCAGCTCCCCCGGGACAGGACTCACAGATACGCAGTATTTT; cdr3_aa: CASSSPGTGLTDTQYF
cdr3_length: 13; v_call: TRBV27; d_call: -; clone_size: -; j_call: TRBJ2-7; cdr3_nt: TGTGCCAGCAGTGTGGCAGGTCTATACGAGCAGTACTTC; cdr3_aa: CASSVAGLYEQYF
cdr3_length: 13; v_call: TRBV18; d_call: -; clone_size: once; j_call: TRBJ1-2; cdr3_nt: TGTGCCAGCTCACAGCAGGGGAGTGATGGCTACACCTTC; cdr3_aa: CASSQQGSDGYTF
cdr3_length: 15; v_call: TRBV29-1; d_call: -; clone_size: -; j_call: TRBJ2-7; cdr3_nt: TGCAGCGTTGGTGGGGTGAATCGTGGATTTCGCGAGCAGTACTTC; cdr3_aa: CSVGGVNRGFREQYF
cdr3_length: 15; v_call: TRBV7-2; d_call: -; clone_size: -; j_call: TRBJ2-5; cdr3_nt: TGTGCCAGCAGCTTAGCCAGTTGGGGTCAAGAGACCCAGTACTTC; cdr3_aa: CASSLASWGQETQYF
cdr3_length: 14; v_call: TRBV5-1; d_call: -; clone_size: -; j_call: TRBJ1-1; cdr3_nt: TGCGCCAGCAGCTGGACAGCTATGAACACTGAAGCTTTCTTT; cdr3_aa: CASSWTAMNTEAFF
cdr3_length: 15; v_call: TRBV7-9; d_call: -; clone_size: -; j_call: TRBJ2-3; cdr3_nt: TGTGCCAGCAGCTTAGGGACAAGGTGGGAAGATACGCAGTATTTT; cdr3_aa: CASSLGTRWEDTQYF
cdr3_length: 15; v_call: TRBV30; d_call: -; clone_size: once; j_call: TRBJ1-1; cdr3_nt: TGTGCCTGGAGTGCGGCGACAGGACGCAACTCGGAAGCTTTCTTT; cdr3_aa: CAWSAATGRNSEAFF
cdr3_length: 13; v_call: TRBV5-1; d_call: -; clone_size: -; j_call: TRBJ2-7; cdr3_nt: TGCGCCAGCAGCAAAAGGACGCTCCAGGAGCAGTACTTC; cdr3_aa: CASSKRTLQEQYF
cdr3_length: 18; v_call: TRBV27; d_call: -; clone_size: -; j_call: TRBJ2-2; cdr3_nt: TGTGCCAGCAGTTGGGAAGCGGAGGGGTCGCGGGTCACCGGGGAGCTGTTTTTT; cdr3_aa: CASSWEAEGSRVTGELFF
cdr3_length: 10; v_call: TRBV29-1; d_call: -; clone_size: -; j_call: TRBJ1-2; cdr3_nt: TGCAGCGTTGTAGGTGCCGGCTACACCTTC; cdr3_aa: CSVVGAGYTF
cdr3_length: 16; v_call: TRBV18; d_call: -; clone_size: -; j_call: TRBJ2-7; cdr3_nt: TGTGCCAGCTCACCAAACGGTCCTGCGGCCCCCTACGAGCAGTACTTC; cdr3_aa: CASSPNGPAAPYEQYF
cdr3_length: 17; v_call: TRBV4-1; d_call: TRBD2; clone_size: -; j_call: TRBJ2-7; cdr3_nt: TGCGCCAGCAGCCAACGGACTAGCGGGAGGGCCACTGACGAGCAGTACTTC; cdr3_aa: CASSQRTSGRATDEQYF
cdr3_length: 13; v_call: TRBV29-1; d_call: TRBD1; clone_size: few; j_call: TRBJ2-7; cdr3_nt: TGCAGCGCCCGTTCCGGGACAGCCTACGAGCAGTACTTC; cdr3_aa: CSARSGTAYEQYF
cdr3_length: 13; v_call: TRBV2; d_call: -; clone_size: -; j_call: TRBJ1-5; cdr3_nt: TGTGCCAGCAGTGCCAGGGTAGGACAGCCCCAGCATTTT; cdr3_aa: CASSARVGQPQHF
cdr3_length: 11; v_call: TRBV11-2; d_call: -; clone_size: once; j_call: TRBJ1-1; cdr3_nt: TGTGCCAGCAGCCGGGGGGATGGAGCTTTCTTT; cdr3_aa: CASSRGDGAFF
cdr3_length: 10; v_call: TRBV23-1; d_call: -; clone_size: -; j_call: TRBJ1-1; cdr3_nt: TGCGCCAGCAGTCAATCGGAGGCTTACTTT; cdr3_aa: CASSQSEAYF
cdr3_length: 13; v_call: TRBV29-1; d_call: TRBD1; clone_size: -; j_call: TRBJ2-7; cdr3_nt: TGCAGCGCCACAGACAGGGGATCGGTCGAGCAGTACTTC; cdr3_aa: CSATDRGSVEQYF
cdr3_length: 13; v_call: TRBV7-9; d_call: -; clone_size: -; j_call: TRBJ2-3; cdr3_nt: TGTGCCAGGTCCGGCGGGAACACAGATACGCAGTATTTT; cdr3_aa: CARSGGNTDTQYF
cdr3_length: 16; v_call: TRBV5-6; d_call: TRBD1; clone_size: -; j_call: TRBJ1-6; cdr3_nt: TGTGCCAGCAGCTTGTGGGACAGCGGACGAAATTCACCCCTCCACTTT; cdr3_aa: CASSLWDSGRNSPLHF